The 27 T cell receptor beta chains below come from one sample, sequenced in a study of breast tumors, draining lymph nodes, adjacent tissues. TCRdb recomputed calls from the multiplex PCR reads with MiXCR, one row per CDR3 protein. The table lists about 220,000 distinct CDR3 sequences, 30% to 35% of them singletons, with approximately 3.6% in the top ten. The lymph nodes were axillary draining lymph nodes from breast cancer patients. Sequencing was done on a sample of axillary lymph node tissue. The source is a female donor with breast cancer. Some clones in this sample may be carry-over from other donors' samples.

This clonotype came up many times. The chain carries TRBV7-9 and TRBJ1-2; the match to TRBD1 covers 8 bases. V dropped 5 bases and J dropped 7; count of bases not matched to a gene: 15. The CDR3 totals 16 residues. CDR1 and CDR2 (germline): SEHNR, FQNEAQ (reference sequence). CDR3 coding DNA: TGTGCCAGCAGCCGAGTTCCGGACAGGGACAATGGTGGCTACACCTTC. Residues: CASSRVPDRDNGGYTF.

Remarks on this clonotype: This sequence may be a read error, since a much larger clone differs from it by one base. The CDR3 ends on some other residue instead of the conserved phenylalanine or tryptophan, so this is likely a read error. The chain joins TRBV7-6 to TRBJ2-5; either TRBD1 or TRBD2 may fit D (5 bases each). The length of the CDR3 is 14 residues. The germline V gene has CDR1 SGHVS and CDR2 FNYEAQ. CDR3 region: CASSRGRGRETQYL. CDR3 in DNA: TGTGCTAGCAGCCGGGGACGTGGAAGAGAGACCCAGTACCTC.

J is TRBJ2-1 and V is TRBV2, with 9 bases fitting TRBD1. CDR3 size: 17 residues. After removal of 2 bases from V and 1 base from J, the junction contained 6 bases not matched to a gene. From germline, CDR1 is SNHLY and CDR2 FYNNEI. The CDR3 DNA is TGTGCCAGCAGTGAAAACTGGACAGGGGTATCCTACAATGAGCAGTTCTTC. It translates to CASSENWTGVSYNEQFF.

This clonotype was observed many times. This chain connects TRBV19 to TRBJ2-6; 9 bases fit TRBD1. J gave up 0 bases and V 4 bases, and 4 bases lay outside the gene matches. This CDR3 spans 17 amino acids. The germline V gene has CDR1 LNHDA and CDR2 SQIVND (reference sequence). CDR3 sequence (DNA): TGTGCCAGTAGTAGTCCGGGACAGGGCTCTGGGGCCAACGTCCTGACTTTC. This codes for CASSSPGQGSGANVLTF. Filled out from reference TRBV19 and TRBJ2-6, the complete variable domain reads DGGITQSPKYLFRKEGQNVTLSCEQNLNHDAMYWYRQDPGQGLRLIYYSQIVNDFQKGDIAEGYSVSREKKESFPLTVTSAQKNPTAFYLCASSSPGQGSGANVLTFGAGSRLTVL.

About this clonotype itself: A much bigger clone sits one base away, suggesting this may be a read error. The rearrangement joins TRBV5-4 to TRBJ1-2, with D unclear. Germline V lookup: CDR1 SGHNT, CDR2 YYREEE (reference sequence). The CDR3 runs 16 residues. The CDR3: CASSLGAFKANHGYTF. CDR3 nucleotides: TGTGCCAGCAGCTTGGGGGCCTTCAAAGCTAACCATGGCTACACCTTC. Filled out from reference TRBV5-4 and TRBJ1-2, the complete variable domain reads ETGVTQSPTHLIKTRGQQVTLRCSSQSGHNTVSWYQQALGQGPQFIFQYYREEENGRGNFPPRFSGLQFPNYSSELNVNALELDDSALYLCASSLGAFKANHGYTFGSGTRLTVV.

This sequence joins TRBV5-1 and TRBJ1-2; 8 nucleotides match TRBD1. Trimming took 2 bases from V and 4 from J; bases not matched to a gene: 7. CDR3 length: 15 residues. The germline gives CDR1 SGHRS, CDR2 YFSETQ. The CDR3 loop reads CASSFVAGTGYGYTF. In DNA, the CDR3 is TGCGCCAGCAGCTTCGTAGCGGGGACAGGCTATGGCTACACCTTC.

The chain employs TRBV3-1 and TRBJ1-2; tentative D call: TRBD1 (5 bases). This CDR3 region has 16 residues. The V and J ends lost 2 bases and 0 bases respectively, with 13 bases between them. Germline CDR1 reads LGHDT; CDR2 reads YNNKEL (reference sequence). The CDR3 loop is CASSQRGSGANYGYTF. The CDR3 region has the DNA TGTGCCAGCAGCCAACGGGGGTCTGGGGCTAACTATGGCTACACCTTC.

This clonotype showed up many times. This chain joins TRBV10-1 and TRBJ1-6; D is perhaps TRBD1 (5 bases). Trimming stripped 9 bases from V and 8 bases from J, with 20 bases between. Germline CDR1 reads WNHNN; CDR2 reads SYGVQD (reference sequence). There are 15 residues in the CDR3. The CDR3 is CARAVIGGEDSPLHF. The CDR3 DNA follows: TGCGCCAGAGCCGTCATCGGGGGGGAGGATTCACCCCTCCACTTT.

In its sample, this clonotype was seen a few times. This rearrangement joins TRBV18 to TRBJ2-3; TRBD2 aligns across 12 bases. CDR1 and CDR2 (germline): KGHSH, LQKENI. The CDR3 has 15 amino acids. V shed 6 bases, J shed 5 bases, and the junction held 6 bases outside the gene matches. The CDR3: CASSPTSGRRDTQYF. CDR3 bases: TGTGCCAGCTCCCCGACTAGCGGGAGAAGAGATACGCAGTATTTT.

Note on this clonotype: This sequence may be a read error, since a much larger clone differs from it by one base. The genes are TRBV25-1 and TRBJ2-1; a weak D match, TRBD2 (5 bases). CDR1 is MGHDK and CDR2 is SYGVNS in the germline V gene. Trimming took 6 bases from V and 9 from J, leaving 9 bases between them. The CDR3 contains 11 residues. The CDR3 here is CASSPGVEQFF. CDR3 coding DNA: TGTGCCAGCAGCCCCGGGGTTGAGCAGTTCTTC.

CDR3 region: CSARGGTNYGYTF. The CDR3 bases are TGCAGTGCTAGGGGGGGAACCAACTATGGCTACACCTTC. The chain couples TRBV20-1 to TRBJ1-2; D may be TRBD1 (5 bases). The length of the CDR3 is 13 residues. V was clipped by 3 bases and J by 2 bases, with 10 bases between them. In germline, CDR1 is DFQATT, CDR2 SNEGSKA (reference sequence).

Comments on this clonotype: A much larger clone is a single base away; this may be a read error. The rearrangement links TRBV7-9 to TRBJ1-1; D is unclear. CDR1 and CDR2 (germline): SEHNR, FQNEAQ (reference sequence). This CDR3 has 13 residues. The CDR3 DNA sequence: TGTGCCAGCAGCTTGCTGCTGAACGCTGAAGCTTTCTTT. Protein product: CASSLLLNAEAFF.

This clonotype came up once. The chain joins TRBV19 to TRBJ1-1, with D unresolved. Deletions cut 7 bases from V and 0 bases from J, with 12 bases between. Germline-derived CDR1 and CDR2 are LNHDA and SQIVND (reference sequence). The CDR3 extends over 14 amino acids. CDR3 loop: CASTSNTVNTEAFF. The CDR3 DNA reads as TGTGCCAGTACCTCAAACACGGTGAACACTGAAGCTTTCTTT.

The V gene is TRBV7-9, the J gene TRBJ2-5; the match to TRBD1 covers 8 bases. With V trimmed by 5 bases and J by 5 bases, 10 bases remained unmatched. This CDR3 spans 15 amino acids. Germline assignment: CDR1 SEHNR and CDR2 FQNEAQ (reference sequence). The CDR3, as DNA: TGTGCCAGCAGCCCTCGCCAGGGGGCCCTTGAGACCCAGTACTTC. Its protein product is CASSPRQGALETQYF.

This clonotype was picked up one time. The chain uses TRBV24-1 and TRBJ1-3; TRBD1 aligns across 10 bases. J gave up 7 bases and V 8 bases, and 4 bases lay outside the gene matches. Per germline, CDR1 KGHDR and CDR2 SFDVKD. This CDR3 is built from 13 residues. Here the CDR3 reads CATKGQGVNTIYF. CDR3 sequence (DNA): TGTGCCACCAAAGGACAGGGGGTTAACACCATATATTTT.

V is TRBV20-1 and J is TRBJ1-6, with a tentative D call TRBD1 (5 bases). This CDR3 contains 15 residues. Between the trimmed V and J ends, which lost 5 bases and 7 bases, there was a span of 18 bases. The germline CDR1 and CDR2 sequences are DFQATT and SNEGSKA (reference sequence). CDR3 sequence (DNA): TGCAGTGCTGGACGGGGGGTAGAAGGGAATTCACCCCTCCACTTT. Translating gives CSAGRGVEGNSPLHF.

This clonotype was counted ten times or more. The chain couples TRBV6-1 to TRBJ1-4; 7 bases fit TRBD1. This CDR3 comprises 15 residues. Germline lookup yields CDR1 MNHNS and CDR2 SASEGT. V shed 6 bases, J shed 6 bases, and the junction held 10 bases outside the gene matches. As DNA, the CDR3 is TGTGCCAGCAGCGGCAAGGGGGCGCGTCATGAAAAACTGTTTTTT. It codes for CASSGKGARHEKLFF.

This clonotype was counted once. The chain combines TRBV10-3 with TRBJ2-7, with TRBD1 as a possible D gene (5 bases). CDR1 ENHRY and CDR2 SYGVKD come from the germline V gene. This CDR3 is 12 amino acids long. V shed 10 bases and J shed 3 bases, with 13 bases lying between them. The CDR3 bases are TGTGCCACTGGACACTTATACTACGAGCAGTACTTC. Translated: CATGHLYYEQYF.

This clonotype has a count of ten or more. The chain uses TRBV29-1 and TRBJ2-7, with 10 nucleotides matching TRBD1. CDR3 size: 13 residues. Looked up from germline, CDR1 is SQVTM and CDR2 is ANQGSEA. V lost 3 bases and J lost 7; bases outside the gene matches: 6. This CDR3 is CSVETRTGGEQYF. The CDR3 nucleotides are TGCAGCGTTGAGACCCGGACAGGGGGTGAGCAGTACTTC.

This chain links TRBV15 with TRBJ1-1; D is uncertain. The germline V gene has CDR1 LNHNV and CDR2 YYDKDF (reference sequence). CDR3 length equals 13 residues. V lost 4 bases and J 5 bases, leaving 11 bases between the germline ends. The CDR3 protein is CATSTNPGTEAFF. In DNA form, the CDR3 reads TGTGCCACCAGCACAAACCCGGGGACTGAAGCTTTCTTT.

With respect to this clonotype: A read error may account for a junction end that differs from germline. The chain couples TRBV9 to TRBJ1-3; 7 bases are a match to TRBD1. From germline, CDR1 is SGDLS and CDR2 YYNGEE. This CDR3 contains 13 residues. The DNA of the CDR3 is TGTGCGAGCAGGGGGGGGGCTGGAAACACCATATATTTT. Translation gives CASRGGAGNTIYF.

This clonotype was seen just once. A much bigger clone sits one base away, suggesting this may be a read error. The limits of the CDR3 on the DNA are not certain, so only TCRdb's listed CDR3 is given. The chain links TRBV15 to TRBJ2-5; the DNA was not compared with TRBD1, the D call given in the table. The CDR3 spans 14 amino acids, including both terminal residues. The germline V gene encodes CDR1 LNHNV and CDR2 YYDKDF (reference sequence). CDR3: CATSRFGPGATRYF.

This clonotype was picked up a small number of times. J is TRBJ1-1 and V is TRBV7-9, with D perhaps matching TRBD1 (6 bases). This CDR3 has 13 amino acids. The V and J ends lost 7 bases and 5 bases respectively, with 14 bases between them. Germline CDR1 reads SEHNR; CDR2 reads FQNEAQ (reference sequence). CDR3 bases: TGTGCCAGCACCTTGAGAGGGGGTACTGAAGCTTTCTTT. Translation: CASTLRGGTEAFF.

In its sample, this clonotype was seen many times. V is TRBV7-6 and J is TRBJ1-3; D is undetermined. The germline V gene has CDR1 SGHVS and CDR2 FNYEAQ. V dropped 6 bases and J dropped 2 bases, with 8 bases sitting between them. The CDR3 runs 13 residues. The CDR3 reads CASRKTPGNTIYF. DNA of the CDR3: TGTGCCAGCAGGAAGACCCCTGGAAACACCATATATTTT.

The table lists this clonotype with a count of one. This rearrangement joins TRBV10-3 to TRBJ2-3, with 11 bases lining up with TRBD2. Germline-derived CDR1 and CDR2 are ENHRY and SYGVKD. The CDR3 contains 13 residues. The trim removed 10 bases at V and 6 bases at J, leaving 6 bases unmatched. Here the CDR3 reads CATLAGGIDTQYF. CDR3 in DNA: TGTGCCACCTTAGCGGGGGGGATCGATACGCAGTATTTT.

Note on this clonotype: This likely comes from a read error, as the CDR3 has no conserved phenylalanine or tryptophan at its end. This chain links TRBV4-2 with TRBJ2-1; D remains ambiguous. The CDR3 totals 13 residues. From germline, CDR1 is LGHNA and CDR2 YNFKEQ. With 1 base removed from V and 6 bases from J, the gap between germline ends came to 7 bases. The CDR3 spells CASSQVRPNEQFL. The CDR3 coding sequence is TGTGCCAGCAGCCAAGTACGTCCCAATGAGCAGTTCCTC.

This clonotype appeared many times. The chain links TRBV7-2 to TRBJ2-7; D is ambiguous. V lost 0 bases, J lost 6 bases, and 9 bases lay in between. The germline gives CDR1 SGHTA, CDR2 FQGNSA. The CDR3 extends over 13 amino acids. CDR3 DNA: TGTGCCAGCAGCTTAGCGACAAATCCCGAGCAGTACTTC. Translating gives CASSLATNPEQYF.